Each of the 17 T cell receptor beta chains below was sequenced from the same sample in a study of CD8+CD57+ T cells in acquired aplastic anemia. For CDR3 and TCR beta VDJ profiling, genomic DNA was the template used. One entry per CDR3 protein, called by TCRdb with MiXCR from the reads. The data contain under 350,000 distinct CDR3 sequences, approximately 58% of them singletons. Patients who underwent sequencing had shown CD8+CD57+ cell expansion by flow cytometry. The sequenced material came from sorted CD4+, CD8+, or CD8+CD57+ T cells (not recorded which) from PBMCs. These receptors all come from a human donor with aplastic anemia.

The CDR3 DNA sequence: TGCAGTGCTAGATGGACAGGGGGCGCCTCTAACTATGGCTACACCTTC. Residues: CSARWTGGASNYGYTF. The rearrangement joins TRBV20-1 to TRBJ1-2, with 11 bases aligning to TRBD1. The CDR3 sequence is 16 residues long. The V gene's germline CDR1 is DFQATT and CDR2 SNEGSKA (reference sequence). V shed 2 bases and J 0 bases; nucleotides not matched to a gene: 5.

The CDR3 region is CASSGGHQPQHF. The DNA for the CDR3 is TGTGCCAGTAGCGGGGGGCACCAGCCCCAGCATTTT. The V call is TRBV2, the J call TRBJ1-5, with D possibly being TRBD1 (6 bases). This CDR3 contains 12 residues. Germline V CDR1 and CDR2: SNHLY, FYNNEI. The germline V and J ends were trimmed by 9 bases and 7 bases, with 13 bases remaining between them.

The sample holds many counts of this clonotype. This sequence joins TRBV6-1 and TRBJ1-2, with a tentative D call TRBD1 (5 bases). In germline, CDR1 is MNHNS, CDR2 SASEGT. Trimming shortened V by 4 bases and J by 7 bases, and 13 bases separated the two germline ends. The length of the CDR3 is 13 residues. The CDR3 here is CASSVGGLSGYTF. For the CDR3, the DNA is TGTGCCAGCAGTGTTGGGGGGTTGAGTGGCTACACCTTC.

This chain connects TRBV5-1 to TRBJ1-1; D gene ambiguous. Per the germline V gene, CDR1 is SGHRS and CDR2 is YFSETQ. The CDR3 runs 15 residues. V lost 4 bases, J lost 1 base, and 14 bases lay in between. The CDR3 loop is CASSEEGVANTEAFF. CDR3 bases: TGCGCCAGCAGCGAAGAGGGAGTGGCGAACACTGAAGCTTTCTTT.

To note about this clonotype: One end of the junction is discordant with germline, which a read error may explain. The chain has TRBV5-1 and TRBJ2-1; 10 nucleotides line up with TRBD2. Germline CDR1 reads SGHRS; CDR2 reads YFSETQ. The CDR3 has 16 residues. CDR3 residues: CASSLDLAGVINEQFF. CDR3 bases: TGTGCCAGCAGCTTGGATCTAGCGGGGGTGATCAATGAGCAGTTCTTC.

This chain links TRBV9 with TRBJ1-4; D not certain. The CDR3 has 14 amino acids. Germline values: CDR1 SGDLS, CDR2 YYNGEE. Trimming shortened V by 0 bases and J by 5 bases, and 8 bases separated the two germline ends. This CDR3 reads CASSVGGRNEKLFF. The CDR3 nucleotides are TGTGCCAGCAGCGTAGGAGGACGGAATGAAAAACTGTTTTTT.

On this clonotype itself: At one end the junction does not follow the germline gene, possibly because of a read error. The chain combines TRBV25-1 with TRBJ2-2; TRBD1 agrees at 8 bases. This CDR3 region has 14 residues. From germline, CDR1 is MGHDK and CDR2 SYGVNS. The CDR3 nucleotides read TGTGCCAGCAGTAGACAGGGGTCCACCGAGGAGCTGTTTTTT. Encoded protein: CASSRQGSTEELFF.

The genes are TRBV10-1 and TRBJ2-7; D is uncertain. V was trimmed by 5 bases and J by 2 bases, leaving 13 bases between them. The germline CDR1 and CDR2 sequences are WNHNN and SYGVQD (reference sequence). CDR3 size: 14 residues. The CDR3 region has the DNA TGCGCCAGCAGTCGTGACTCGTCTACCTACGAGCAGTACTTC. Amino acids: CASSRDSSTYEQYF.

The rearrangement links TRBV5-5 to TRBJ2-7; D is unresolved. Trimming took 4 bases from V and 7 from J, leaving 12 bases between them. CDR3 length: 12 amino acids. Germline loops: CDR1 SGHKS, CDR2 YYEKEE (reference sequence). The CDR3 DNA reads TGTGCCAGCAGCCTCGCGTTCGAGGAGCAGTACTTC. It yields the protein CASSLAFEEQYF.

The chain carries TRBV6-1 and TRBJ2-7; maybe TRBD1 (5 bases). This CDR3 has 13 residues. V dropped 7 bases and J dropped 4 bases, with 14 bases sitting between them. Per the germline V gene, CDR1 is MNHNS and CDR2 is SASEGT. The CDR3 sequence: CASKVGQAYEQYF. The CDR3 nucleotides are TGTGCCAGCAAGGTGGGGCAGGCATACGAGCAGTACTTC.

This clonotype was detected many times. This chain uses TRBV19 with TRBJ2-7; the match to TRBD1 covers 7 bases. Germline loops: CDR1 LNHDA, CDR2 SQIVND (reference sequence). With V trimmed by 4 bases and J by 3 bases, 9 bases remained unmatched. The CDR3 contains 15 residues. The chain's CDR3 is CASSKKPGQNYEQYF. CDR3 nucleotide sequence: TGTGCCAGTAGTAAGAAGCCGGGACAGAACTACGAGCAGTACTTC.

Only a few counts were recorded for this clonotype. The V and J genes are TRBV7-9 and TRBJ1-6; tentative D call: TRBD1 (5 bases). Trimming removed 5 bases from V and 7 bases from J, with 15 bases in between. The length of the CDR3 is 15 residues. Germline V lookup: CDR1 SEHNR, CDR2 FQNEAQ (reference sequence). The CDR3, as DNA: TGTGCCAGCAGCCCACTTTCAGGGTTCAATTCACCCCTCCACTTT. Protein sequence: CASSPLSGFNSPLHF.

This clonotype was counted a few times. The rearrangement uses TRBV7-8 and TRBJ1-1; D is undetermined. CDR3 length: 16 residues. Germline loops: CDR1 SGHVS, CDR2 FQNEAQ. Trimming removed 0 bases from V and 4 bases from J, with 15 bases in between. In DNA, the CDR3 is TGTGCCAGCAGCTTAGCGGTGGTGTTTGGGAGCACTGAAGCTTTCTTT. It codes for CASSLAVVFGSTEAFF. The variable domain in full, completed from reference TRBV7-8 and TRBJ1-1, reads GAGVSQSPRYKVAKRGQDVALRCDPISGHVSLFWYQQALGQGPEFLTYFQNEAQLDKSGLPSDRFFAERPEGSVSTLKIQRTQQEDSAVYLCASSLAVVFGSTEAFFGQGTRLTVV.

This clonotype came up a few times. A single base separates this from a much larger clone, so it may be a read error. This chain connects TRBV7-9 to TRBJ1-2; the match to TRBD1 covers 7 bases. The CDR3 is 15 residues long. Germline assignment: CDR1 SEHNR and CDR2 FQNEAQ (reference sequence). The CDR3 DNA is TGTGCCCGCAGCCAAGATAGGGACAGCACCTATGGCTACACCTTC. Its protein product is CARSQDRDSTYGYTF.

This clonotype was observed a handful of times. This sequence joins TRBV10-3 and TRBJ2-7; TRBD2 matches 7 bases. The V gene end was trimmed by 6 bases and the J gene end by 0 bases; junction bases not matched to a gene: 8. The CDR3 has 15 amino acids. From germline, CDR1 is ENHRY and CDR2 SYGVKD. The CDR3 is CAISGIRGDSYEQYF. DNA of the CDR3: TGTGCCATCAGCGGAATTCGGGGGGACTCCTACGAGCAGTACTTC.

In its sample, this clonotype was seen many times. The chain combines TRBV3-1 with TRBJ1-6; TRBD1 is a possible D gene (5 bases). This CDR3 comprises 17 residues. CDR1 is LGHDT, CDR2 YNNKEL, per germline (reference sequence). Trimming cost V 5 bases and J 4 bases, with 18 bases left between them. DNA of the CDR3: TGTGCCAGCAGCTCCAGGAGGGGCAGGGAATATAATTCACCCCTCCACTTT. Its translation: CASSSRRGREYNSPLHF.

This chain uses TRBV12-3 or TRBV12-4 with TRBJ1-6; no firm D call. The CDR3 covers 15 residues. V lost 6 bases to trimming and J lost 9 bases, with 18 bases between them. The CDR3 is CASSLTAVGSSPLHF. CDR3 coding DNA: TGTGCCAGCAGCTTAACAGCAGTGGGAAGTTCACCCCTCCACTTT.